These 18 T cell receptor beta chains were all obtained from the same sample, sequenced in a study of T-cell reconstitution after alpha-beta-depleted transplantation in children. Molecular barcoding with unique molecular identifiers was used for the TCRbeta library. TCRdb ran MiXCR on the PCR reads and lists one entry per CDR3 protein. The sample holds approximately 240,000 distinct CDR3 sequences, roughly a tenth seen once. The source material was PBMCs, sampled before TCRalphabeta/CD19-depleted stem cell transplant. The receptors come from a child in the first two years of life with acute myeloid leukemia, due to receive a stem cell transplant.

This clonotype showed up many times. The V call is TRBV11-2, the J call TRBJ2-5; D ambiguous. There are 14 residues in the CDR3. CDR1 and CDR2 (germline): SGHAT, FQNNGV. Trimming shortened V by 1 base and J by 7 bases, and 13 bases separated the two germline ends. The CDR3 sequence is CASSLAGPWVTQYF. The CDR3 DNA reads TGTGCCAGCAGCTTAGCTGGCCCGTGGGTGACCCAGTACTTC.

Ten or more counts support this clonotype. The DNA of the CDR3 is TGCGCCAGCAGCTTACCGGGACCCAAGGGCACTGAAGCTTTCTTT. Its protein is CASSLPGPKGTEAFF. The chain is built from TRBV5-1 and TRBJ1-1, with TRBD1 as a possible D gene (5 bases). With 2 bases removed from V and 4 bases from J, the gap between germline ends came to 15 bases. Germline-derived CDR1 and CDR2 are SGHRS and YFSETQ. The CDR3 is 15 residues long.

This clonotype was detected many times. The CDR3 region has the DNA TGTGCCAGCAGTTTCCCGGGAATTCCTGAAGCTTTCTTT. This gives the protein CASSFPGIPEAFF. The chain joins TRBV12-3 or TRBV12-4 to TRBJ1-1, with D hard to call. This CDR3 has 13 amino acids. The V end was cut by 3 bases, the J end by 6 bases, with 11 bases between.

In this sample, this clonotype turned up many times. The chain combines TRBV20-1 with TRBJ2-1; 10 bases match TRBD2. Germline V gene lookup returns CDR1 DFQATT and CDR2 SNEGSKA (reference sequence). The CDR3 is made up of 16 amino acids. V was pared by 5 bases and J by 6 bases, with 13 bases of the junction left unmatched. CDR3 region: CSADLSGRRRGNEQFF. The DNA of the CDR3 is TGCAGTGCTGATCTTAGCGGGAGGCGGAGGGGCAATGAGCAGTTCTTC.

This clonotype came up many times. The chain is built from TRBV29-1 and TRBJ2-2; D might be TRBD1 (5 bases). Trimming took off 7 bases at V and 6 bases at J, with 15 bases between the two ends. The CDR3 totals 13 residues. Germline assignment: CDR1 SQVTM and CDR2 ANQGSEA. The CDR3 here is CSARGPPAGELFF. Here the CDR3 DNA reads TGCAGCGCTAGGGGTCCTCCGGCCGGGGAGCTGTTTTTT.

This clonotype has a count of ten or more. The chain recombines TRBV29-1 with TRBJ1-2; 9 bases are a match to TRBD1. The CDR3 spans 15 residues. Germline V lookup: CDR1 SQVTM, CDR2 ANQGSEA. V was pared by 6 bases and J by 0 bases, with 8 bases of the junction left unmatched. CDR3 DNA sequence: TGCAGCGTGGACAGGGGAGAGGCGGCTAACTATGGCTACACCTTC. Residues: CSVDRGEAANYGYTF.

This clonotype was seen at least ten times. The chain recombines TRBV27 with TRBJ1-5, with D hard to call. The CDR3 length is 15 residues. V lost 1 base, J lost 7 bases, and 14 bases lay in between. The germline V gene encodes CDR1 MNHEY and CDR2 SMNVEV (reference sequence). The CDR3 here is CASSLFKSRGQPQHF. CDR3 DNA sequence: TGTGCCAGCAGTTTATTTAAGTCCCGAGGGCAGCCCCAGCATTTT.

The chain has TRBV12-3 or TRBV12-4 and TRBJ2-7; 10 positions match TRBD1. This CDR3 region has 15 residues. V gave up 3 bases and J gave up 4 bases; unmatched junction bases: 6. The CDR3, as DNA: TGTGCCAGCAGTTTCAGACAGGGGGCGCGGTACGAGCAGTACTTC. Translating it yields CASSFRQGARYEQYF.

The CDR3 bases are TGTGCCGGCACTAGCGGGGGGGCGAGCACAGATACGCAGTATTTT. This gives the protein CAGTSGGASTDTQYF. The chain links TRBV7-2 to TRBJ2-3; 13 bases are a match to TRBD2. This CDR3 comprises 15 residues. V shed 11 bases and J 0 bases; nucleotides not matched to a gene: 5. Germline CDR1 and CDR2: SGHTA and FQGNSA.

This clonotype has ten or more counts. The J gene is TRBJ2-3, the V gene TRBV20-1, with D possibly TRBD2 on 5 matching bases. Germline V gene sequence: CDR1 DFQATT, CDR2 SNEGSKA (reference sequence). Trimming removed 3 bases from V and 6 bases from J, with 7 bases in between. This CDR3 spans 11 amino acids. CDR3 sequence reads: CSASERDTQYF. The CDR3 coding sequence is TGCAGTGCTAGTGAGCGGGATACGCAGTATTTT.

The CDR3 loop reads CASSQSAGVQYF. DNA for the CDR3: TGTGCCAGCAGCCAATCAGCGGGGGTTCAGTACTTC. The gene calls are TRBV14 and TRBJ2-7, with 8 bases fitting TRBD2. CDR3 length equals 12 residues. V lost 2 bases to trimming and J lost 10 bases; unmatched junction nucleotides: 4. Germline loops: CDR1 SGHDN, CDR2 FVKESK.

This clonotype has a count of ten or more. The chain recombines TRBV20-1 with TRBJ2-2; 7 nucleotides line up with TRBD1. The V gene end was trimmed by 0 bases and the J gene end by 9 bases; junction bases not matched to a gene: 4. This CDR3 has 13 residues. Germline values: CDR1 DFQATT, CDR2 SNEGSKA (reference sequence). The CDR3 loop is CSARDPDRRELFF. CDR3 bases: TGCAGTGCTAGAGATCCGGACAGGAGGGAGCTGTTTTTT.

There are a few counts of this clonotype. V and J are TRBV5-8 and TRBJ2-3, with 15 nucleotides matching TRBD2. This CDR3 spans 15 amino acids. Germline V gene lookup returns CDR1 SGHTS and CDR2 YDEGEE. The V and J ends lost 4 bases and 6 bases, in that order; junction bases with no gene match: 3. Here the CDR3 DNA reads TGTGCCAGCAGCCGGACTAGCGGGGGGGCGGATACGCAGTATTTT. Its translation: CASSRTSGGADTQYF.

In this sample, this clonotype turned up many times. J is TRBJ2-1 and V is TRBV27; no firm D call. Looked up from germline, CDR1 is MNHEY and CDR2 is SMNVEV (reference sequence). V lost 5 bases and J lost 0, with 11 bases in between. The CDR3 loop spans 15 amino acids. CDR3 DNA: TGTGCCAGCAGTCTCCAGATGAGCTCCTACAATGAGCAGTTCTTC. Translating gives CASSLQMSSYNEQFF.

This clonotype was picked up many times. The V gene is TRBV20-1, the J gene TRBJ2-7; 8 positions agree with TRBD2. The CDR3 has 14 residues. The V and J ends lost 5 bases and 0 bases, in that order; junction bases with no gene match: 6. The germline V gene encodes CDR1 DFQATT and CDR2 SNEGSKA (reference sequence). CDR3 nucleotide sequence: TGCAGTGCTCCCCGACTAGCGCTCTCCTACGAGCAGTACTTC. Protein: CSAPRLALSYEQYF.

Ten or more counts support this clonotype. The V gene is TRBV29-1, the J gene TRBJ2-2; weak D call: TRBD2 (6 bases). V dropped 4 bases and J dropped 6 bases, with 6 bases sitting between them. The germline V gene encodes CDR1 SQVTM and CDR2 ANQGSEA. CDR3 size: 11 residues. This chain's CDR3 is CSVGGAGELFF. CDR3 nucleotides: TGCAGCGTTGGGGGGGCCGGGGAGCTGTTTTTT.

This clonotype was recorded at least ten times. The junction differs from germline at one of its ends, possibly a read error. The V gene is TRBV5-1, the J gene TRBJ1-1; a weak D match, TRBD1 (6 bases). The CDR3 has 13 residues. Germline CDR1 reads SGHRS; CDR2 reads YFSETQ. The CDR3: CASSSQGNTEAFF. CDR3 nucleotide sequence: TGTGCCAGCAGCTCACAGGGGAACACTGAAGCTTTCTTT.

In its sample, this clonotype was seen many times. The chain's CDR3 is CASSSTSGRIRSYEQYF. The CDR3 bases are TGTGCCAGCAGCTCCACTAGCGGACGAATACGGTCCTACGAGCAGTACTTC. This rearrangement joins TRBV5-4 to TRBJ2-7, with 8 bases aligning to TRBD2. The CDR3 totals 17 residues. The ends lost 3 bases at V and 1 base at J; junction bases unmatched: 12. Per the germline V gene, CDR1 is SGHNT and CDR2 is YYREEE (reference sequence).